A selection of T cell receptor beta chains follows, all from one sample in a study of blood T cell repertoires in COVID-19. Data came from immunoSEQ multiplex PCR; TCRdb stores just in-frame clones and leaves some out. Of fewer than 200,000 clones in the sample, less than 85% were seen once. The sample was peripheral blood. These receptors came from a woman in her thirties or forties with COVID-19, enrolled during active disease. Each CDR3 is given with its conserved first and last residue. A D gene is named only where the DNA matches it firmly. Not all rows give a size; the values are once, few, many and, for expanded clones, a class.

D gene	clone size	V gene	J gene	CDR3 DNA	CDR3 protein
TRBD1	few	TRBV2	TRBJ1-2	TGTGCCAGCTATGGGGGACAGGGATTCACCCACACCTTC	CASYGGQGFTHTF
TRBD1	.	TRBV19	TRBJ1-3	TGTGCCAGTACCAGGACGGGGACAGTGAGGGACTCTGGAAACACCATATATTTT	CASTRTGTVRDSGNTIYF
TRBD2	.	TRBV28	TRBJ2-5	TGTGCCAGCAGTTTTTCCCTAGCGGGAGCTGAGACCCAGTACTTC	CASSFSLAGAETQYF
.	.	TRBV7-8	TRBJ2-2	TGTGCCAGCAGCTTACGGGATGGGACCGGGGAGCTGTTTTTT	CASSLRDGTGELFF
.	.	TRBV7-3	TRBJ2-3	TGTGCCAGCAGCCGCGCCGGTGGGCTCACAGATACGCAGTATTTT	CASSRAGGLTDTQYF
.	.	TRBV6-5	TRBJ2-1	TGTGCCAGCAGAGTGGACTTACCTAATGAGCAGTTCTTC	CASRVDLPNEQFF
.	.	TRBV5-6	TRBJ1-6	TGTGCCAGCAGCTTGTGGGGGACACGCTCACCCCTCCACTTT	CASSLWGTRSPLHF
.	many	TRBV7-2	TRBJ1-3	TGTGCCAGCAGCTTAGCGGGCAGCATTGCAAACACCATATATTTT	CASSLAGSIANTIYF
TRBD1	.	TRBV28	TRBJ2-7	TGTGCCGTTCTTTCCGGACAGGGCTACGAGCAGTACTTC	CAVLSGQGYEQYF
.	.	TRBV7-3	TRBJ2-1	TGTGCCAGCAGCTTAACAGGGGGCAATGAGCAGTTCTTC	CASSLTGGNEQFF
.	.	TRBV29-1	TRBJ1-1	TGCAGCGCAATTCCAGGGGCGTGGAACACTGAAGCTTTCTTT	CSAIPGAWNTEAFF
.	.	TRBV7-2	TRBJ2-1	TGTGCCAGCAGTGACTACCTATACAATGAGCAGTTCTTC	CASSDYLYNEQFF
TRBD2	.	TRBV28	TRBJ2-3	TGTGCCAGCAGTCTACGCAGGGTAGCGGGAGCGACAGATACGCAGTATTTT	CASSLRRVAGATDTQYF
.	.	TRBV15	TRBJ2-7	TGTGCCACCAGCAGGGACAGCCTCTACGAGCAGTACTTC	CATSRDSLYEQYF
.	.	TRBV9	TRBJ1-1	TGTGCCAGCAGAGCCCGAGAAAACACTGAAGCTTTCTTT	CASRARENTEAFF
.	once	TRBV10-2	TRBJ2-1	TGCGCCAGCAGCGGGAGCTCCTACAATGAGCAGTTCTTC	CASSGSSYNEQFF
TRBD2	.	TRBV28	TRBJ2-1	TGTGCCAGCAGTTACCGCGGGAGTGGAGACAATGAGCAGTTCTTC	CASSYRGSGDNEQFF
.	.	TRBV18	TRBJ1-2	TGTGCCAGCTCCCCTGGACCGGGTAGGGGTAACTATGGCTACACCTTC	CASSPGPGRGNYGYTF
TRBD1	.	TRBV6-5	TRBJ1-2	TGTGCCAGCACCTACGGACAGGGTGGCTATGGCTACACCTTC	CASTYGQGGYGYTF
.	.	TRBV30	TRBJ2-2	TGTGCCTGGAGTCGGTATCGGGGGAGCACCGGGGAGCTGTTTTTT	CAWSRYRGSTGELFF
TRBD1	.	TRBV10-3	TRBJ2-3	TGTGCCATCACTGGGACAGGGAGCACAGATACGCAGTATTTT	CAITGTGSTDTQYF
.	.	TRBV13	TRBJ1-6	TGTGCCAGCAACTTTAGAAAAGGGGGTTCCTATAATTCACCCCTCCACTTT	CASNFRKGGSYNSPLHF
TRBD1	.	TRBV28	TRBJ1-1	TGTGCCAGCAGTTTATGGGGACAGGGGAACACTGAAGCTTTCTTT	CASSLWGQGNTEAFF
.	.	TRBV4-1	TRBJ2-1	TGCGCCAGCAGCCGCGGCGGGACTGGTTACAATGAGCAGTTCTTC	CASSRGGTGYNEQFF
.	.	TRBV30	TRBJ2-4	TGTGCCTGGAGTGTGCGACATGACATTCAGTACTTC	CAWSVRHDIQYF
.	.	TRBV2	TRBJ1-1	TGTGCCAGCAGTGCGACATCTAACACTGAAGCTTTCTTT	CASSATSNTEAFF
.	once	TRBV11-2	TRBJ1-2	TGTGCCAGCAGCTTAGGACAGAACTATGGCTACACCTTC	CASSLGQNYGYTF
.	.	TRBV6-6	TRBJ1-2	TGTGCCAGCAGTGGTACCCAGGGGATAAGCTACACCTTC	CASSGTQGISYTF
TRBD1	.	TRBV27	TRBJ1-1	TGTGCCAGCAGCCTAGACAGGGGGCAAACTGAAGCTTTCTTT	CASSLDRGQTEAFF
.	.	TRBV3-1/TRBV3-2	TRBJ2-5	TGTGCCAGCAGCGACTTACAGGGTACCGGTGAGACCCAGTACTTC	CASSDLQGTGETQYF
.	few	TRBV3-1/TRBV3-2	TRBJ2-3	TGTGCCAGCAGCCGAACTGGCACAGATACGCAGTATTTT	CASSRTGTDTQYF
.	.	TRBV11-2	TRBJ1-3	TGTGCCAGCAGCTTAGAGGAGGTTCACACCATATATTTT	CASSLEEVHTIYF
.	.	TRBV11-2	TRBJ1-3	TGTGCCAGCAGCTTAGTTTCAGGTCCCTCTGGAAACACCATATATTTT	CASSLVSGPSGNTIYF
.	.	TRBV7-3	TRBJ2-1	TGTGCCAGCAGTTTAACTGGAGCCGACTACAATGAGCAGTTCTTC	CASSLTGADYNEQFF
.	.	TRBV6-5	TRBJ1-1	TGTGCCAGCAGTTGGAGGAACACTGAAGCTTTCTTT	CASSWRNTEAFF
.	.	TRBV7-3	TRBJ2-5	TGTGCCAGCAGCTTGTCAGGGGTGGGAGAGACCCAGTACTTC	CASSLSGVGETQYF
.	.	TRBV12-3/TRBV12-4	TRBJ2-5	TGTGCCAGCAGTGAAGAGGGGACCCAGTACTTC	CASSEEGTQYF
TRBD1	.	TRBV5-1	TRBJ2-3	TGCGCCAGCAGCAGACAGGGGGCCTACACAGATACGCAGTATTTT	CASSRQGAYTDTQYF
TRBD1	.	TRBV7-2	TRBJ2-5	TGTGCCAGCAGCTTCCGACAGGGCCCAGAGACCCAGTACTTC	CASSFRQGPETQYF
TRBD2	once	TRBV5-4	TRBJ2-1	TGTGCCAGCAGCTTGGCCGCTAGCGGCAATGAGCAGTTCTTC	CASSLAASGNEQFF
TRBD2	.	TRBV13	TRBJ2-2	TGTGCCAGCAGCTTACGGCTAGCGGGAGTTCGTAACACCGGGGAGCTGTTTTTT	CASSLRLAGVRNTGELFF
.	once	TRBV21-1	TRBJ2-2	TGTGCCAGCAGCACGTTTACTGACAGGGAGAAGAACACCGGGGAGCTGTTTTTT	CASSTFTDREKNTGELFF
.	.	TRBV27	TRBJ2-5	TGTGCCAGCAGCTACAGTTCTGCTAAGACCCAGTACTTC	CASSYSSAKTQYF